These 12 T cell receptor beta chains were all obtained from the same sample, sequenced in a study of T cell responses to AZD1222 COVID-19 vaccine. The repertoire was sequenced with immunoSEQ multiplex PCR; TCRdb's copy has only in-frame clones and lacks some. The sample lists 110,000 to 150,000 clones; 85% to 95% were seen once. Sequencing used peripheral blood, obtained after recovery from COVID-19. These receptors came from an adult who had recovered from COVID-19.

The J gene is TRBJ1-6, the V gene TRBV7-8; D is uncertain. Trimming shortened V by 0 bases and J by 7 bases, and 10 bases separated the two germline ends. Looked up from germline, CDR1 is SGHVS and CDR2 is FQNEAQ. CDR3 length: 15 amino acids. This CDR3 is CASSLALSPNSPLHF. Here the CDR3 DNA reads TGTGCCAGCAGCTTAGCGCTTAGTCCGAATTCACCCCTCCACTTT.

The V and J genes are TRBV9 and TRBJ2-2; D might be TRBD1 (6 bases). V was pared by 3 bases and J by 2 bases, with 11 bases between. The CDR3 spans 15 residues. The germline V gene encodes CDR1 SGDLS and CDR2 YYNGEE. CDR3 in amino acids: CASSATGQNTGELFF. The CDR3 nucleotides are TGTGCCAGCAGCGCGACAGGCCAAAACACCGGGGAGCTGTTTTTT.

The chain recombines TRBV5-8 with TRBJ2-1, with TRBD2 as a possible D gene (6 bases). This CDR3 has 15 amino acids. From germline, CDR1 is SGHTS and CDR2 YDEGEE. V lost 3 bases and J 2 bases, leaving 12 bases between the germline ends. The DNA of the CDR3 is TGTGCCAGCAGCTCTATCCCGGGGGCCTACAATGAGCAGTTCTTC. Translated, it gives CASSSIPGAYNEQFF.

The chain combines TRBV5-4 with TRBJ1-6; D remains unclear. Germline V gene lookup returns CDR1 SGHNT and CDR2 YYREEE (reference sequence). The CDR3 loop spans 12 amino acids. The V end was cut by 4 bases, the J end by 6 bases, with 5 bases between. The CDR3 loop reads CASSHLNSPLHF. DNA for the CDR3: TGTGCCAGCAGCCACCTTAATTCACCCCTCCACTTT.

This chain links TRBV9 with TRBJ2-2; no definite D call. The V and J ends lost 4 bases and 0 bases respectively, with 13 bases between them. CDR3 length: 16 amino acids. CDR1 SGDLS and CDR2 YYNGEE come from the germline V gene. The CDR3 nucleotides read TGTGCCAGCAGCCCCGGACCGAGACCGAACACCGGGGAGCTGTTTTTT. Amino acid sequence: CASSPGPRPNTGELFF.

This chain connects TRBV19 to TRBJ1-1, with D possibly matching TRBD1 (6 bases). The V and J ends lost 2 bases and 5 bases respectively, with 12 bases between them. CDR3 length: 14 amino acids. Germline CDR1 reads LNHDA; CDR2 reads SQIVND (reference sequence). The CDR3 protein is CASSIRGVGTEAFF. In nucleotides, the CDR3 is TGTGCCAGTAGTATAAGGGGGGTGGGGACTGAAGCTTTCTTT.

This clone was counted between two and nine times. The chain joins TRBV15 to TRBJ2-2; 12 positions agree with TRBD2. Germline CDR1 reads LNHNV; CDR2 reads YYDKDF (reference sequence). J lost 10 bases, V lost 4 bases, and 4 bases had no gene match. This CDR3 has 14 residues. CDR3 nucleotide sequence: TGTGCCACCAGCACCCGGACTAGCGGGAAGGAGCTGTTTTTT. This translates into CATSTRTSGKELFF.

This chain links TRBV28 with TRBJ2-3; D may correspond to TRBD1 or TRBD2 (5 bases each). Trimming took 7 bases from V and 3 from J, leaving 17 bases between them. The CDR3 consists of 15 residues. CDR1 and CDR2 from the germline V gene are MDHEN and SYDVKM. DNA of the CDR3: TGTGCCAGCACCCCGGCGGCGAGGGGTACAGATACGCAGTATTTT. Protein: CASTPAARGTDTQYF.

This chain joins TRBV30 and TRBJ1-1; D is uncertain. CDR1 and CDR2 from the germline V gene are GTSNPN and SVGIG (reference sequence). This CDR3 contains 11 residues. V lost 0 bases and J 7 bases, leaving 6 bases between the germline ends. In DNA, the CDR3 is TGTGCCTGGAGTGTACGACATGAAGCTTTCTTT. This sequence encodes CAWSVRHEAFF.

V usage is TRBV19 and J usage is TRBJ1-6; TRBD1 agrees at 8 bases. Germline V lookup: CDR1 LNHDA, CDR2 SQIVND (reference sequence). After removal of 5 bases from V and 4 bases from J, the junction contained 7 bases not matched to a gene. CDR3 size: 16 residues. CDR3 protein: CASSSRTGNYNSPLHF. The CDR3 region has the DNA TGTGCCAGTAGTTCGAGGACAGGGAATTATAATTCACCCCTCCACTTT.

This clone has more than one count but fewer than ten. J is TRBJ2-7 and V is TRBV6-2 or TRBV6-3, with a tentative D call TRBD1 (5 bases). Germline V gives CDR1 MNHEY, CDR2 SVGEGT. CDR3 size: 16 residues. The germline V and J ends were trimmed by 3 bases and 3 bases, with 18 bases remaining between them. The CDR3 region is CASSYSADRPHYEQYF. The CDR3 bases are TGTGCCAGCAGTTATTCAGCCGACAGACCCCACTACGAGCAGTACTTC.

The V gene is TRBV7-9, the J gene TRBJ2-3; the D is unclear. The CDR3 is made up of 12 amino acids. The germline CDR1 and CDR2 sequences are SEHNR and FQNEAQ (reference sequence). Trimming took 0 bases from V and 6 from J, leaving 4 bases between them. The CDR3 DNA reads as TGTGCCAGCAGCTTAGCGAAGGATACGCAGTATTTT. It is translated as CASSLAKDTQYF.